These T cell receptor beta chains were read from a single sample in a study of identical twins. TCRdb called the 5' RACE reads again in MiXCR, with one record for every CDR3 protein. Here the sample spans 700,000 to 950,000 distinct CDR3 sequences, 10% to 15% being singletons. The data also belong to a second study, concerning yellow fever vaccine responses in identical twins.

Source material: PBMCs. These receptors all stem from a woman under 30 in good health. CDR3s include the opening cysteine and the closing phenylalanine or tryptophan.

V gene	CDR3 protein
TRBV9	CASSVTSGRHEQFF
TRBV29-1	CSVEGGLAANEQYF
TRBV9	CASSVALNTGELFF
TRBV20-1	CSAPRLAGDTQYF
TRBV10-3	CAITATQTGKTEAFF
TRBV3-1	CASSQRGTGPYGYTF
TRBV20-1	CSASGGPNTGELFF
TRBV4-1	CASSDTGGGQPQHF
TRBV9	CASSVGKRGVYNEQFF
TRBV20-1	CSANLAGITDTQYF
TRBV7-2	CASSLGSQPGELFF
TRBV20-1	CSARTSGGFFYNEQFF
TRBV12-3/TRBV12-4	CASSFGTEQYF
TRBV12-3/TRBV12-4	CASKPDRARSEQYF
TRBV7-2	CASSSTGTDNYGYTF
TRBV14	CASSITGGGRAFF
TRBV28	CASSLRASNTQYF
TRBV12-3/TRBV12-4	CASSLGHLAGNTIYF
TRBV5-1	CASSLPSGGGSYEQYF
TRBV7-9	CASSLPRRDNEQFF
TRBV6-1	CASSRTGLSNQPQHF
TRBV5-1	CASSLDSIGRNTGELFF
TRBV12-3/TRBV12-4	CASSFAGGDTGELFF
TRBV12-5	CASGLAPLIETQYF
TRBV20-1	CSARGSGTTTGELFF
TRBV20-1	CSARGPIEQYF
TRBV28	CASNAGGRETQYF
TRBV15	CATSRGTSGSITGELFF
TRBV7-9	CASSTGLAGAETQYF
TRBV27	CASSPHSWADTQYF
TRBV5-1	CASSSPPGLAVFPRAYNEQFF
TRBV7-3	CASSPGLRPDTQYF
TRBV7-9	CASGSANTYEQYF
TRBV7-9	CASSSPRVAGELFF
TRBV12-3/TRBV12-4	CASSLYSTGGGYNEQFF
TRBV20-1	CSARLDTQYF
TRBV27	CASSAPGHPTSEQYF
TRBV5-1	CASTRRLAGGEPQETQYF
TRBV12-3/TRBV12-4	CASSQLITEAFF
TRBV5-4	CASSFLGTSGRIDTQYF
TRBV5-5	CASSLWVNYEQYF
TRBV3-1	CASSPGGKANEKLFF
TRBV6-1	CASIPTQARSYEQYF
TRBV24-1	CATSARSSGYYNEQFF
TRBV27	CASSLSGQLNTEAFF
TRBV12-3/TRBV12-4	CASRGRTGGELFF
TRBV4-1	CASSSPGGSYQETQYF
TRBV28	CASSSNRDSYSYEQYF
TRBV20-1	CSARGAGELFF
TRBV10-3	CAISDDGPYGYTF
TRBV18	CASSPNRDRVNQPQHF
TRBV2	CAVFEGDTQYF